One sample yielded the 14 T cell receptor beta chains listed below, sequenced in a study of a mutant IDH1 vaccine in newly diagnosed glioma. Clones were read by immunoSEQ multiplex PCR, and TCRdb kept only the in-frame ones, dropping some. The sample lists tens of thousands of clones, over 75% occurring once. These TCRs' antigens remain unknown. Stated time point: week 5, during vaccination. The content of each vaccine dose was 300 ug of mutant IDH1 20-mer peptide, and topical imiquimod accompanied it. This specimen was PBMCs, taken from a glioma patient whose treatment included an IDH1 peptide vaccine. The receptors come from a woman aged 45-59 years with glioma.

This clone appeared once. The rearrangement joins TRBV15 to TRBJ1-2; 7 bases fit TRBD1. The ends lost 4 bases at V and 7 bases at J; junction bases unmatched: 12. Germline V gene data show CDR1 as LNHNV and CDR2 as YYDKDF (reference sequence). This CDR3 is 15 amino acids long. The CDR3 DNA reads TGTGCCACCAGCAAGAGCAGGGGGGGCGAATCTGGCTACACCTTC. Its protein product is CATSKSRGGESGYTF.

The V call is TRBV10-2, the J call TRBJ2-7, with a possible D match to TRBD1 (6 bases). The CDR3 is made up of 14 amino acids. The V end lost 3 bases, the J end lost 1 base, and 10 bases lay between the germline ends. Germline CDR1 is WSHSY and CDR2 is SAAADI. The chain's CDR3 is CASSDWTVSYEQYF. CDR3 in DNA: TGCGCCAGCAGTGACTGGACAGTTTCCTACGAGCAGTACTTC.

This sequence joins TRBV5-1 and TRBJ2-7, with D possibly TRBD1 on 6 matching bases. The CDR3 is 17 amino acids. Trimming shortened V by 2 bases and J by 2 bases, and 20 bases separated the two germline ends. Germline CDR1 reads SGHRS; CDR2 reads YFSETQ. This CDR3 is CASSLATGINPTYEQYF. The CDR3 DNA follows: TGCGCCAGCAGCTTAGCTACAGGGATCAACCCCACCTACGAGCAGTACTTC.

This chain uses TRBV9 with TRBJ2-1; D ambiguous. CDR1 is SGDLS and CDR2 is YYNGEE in the germline V gene. The CDR3 consists of 13 residues. The V gene lost 6 bases and the J gene lost 6 bases, with 13 bases spanning the gap. The CDR3 bases are TGTGCCAGCAACCGATACTTCGGCAATGAGCAGTTCTTC. It codes for CASNRYFGNEQFF.

This clone was detected only once. The chain is built from TRBV4-1 and TRBJ1-1; a possible D gene is TRBD1 (5 bases). This CDR3 region has 15 residues. Looked up from germline, CDR1 is MGHRA and CDR2 is YSYEKL. V was cut by 2 bases and J by 4 bases, with 14 bases left in between. This CDR3 reads CASSQSGRRTTEAFF. The CDR3 DNA is TGCGCCAGCAGCCAATCGGGACGGCGCACCACTGAAGCTTTCTTT.

The chain carries TRBV6-6 and TRBJ2-7, with TRBD2 matching over 16 bases. The germline CDR1 and CDR2 sequences are MNHNY and SVGAGI (reference sequence). The CDR3 totals 15 residues. V lost 4 bases and J lost 4; bases outside the gene matches: 1. The CDR3 sequence: CASSSGLAGGYEQYF. CDR3 coding DNA: TGTGCCAGCAGTTCGGGACTAGCGGGAGGGTACGAGCAGTACTTC.

This chain joins TRBV7-3 and TRBJ2-1; D call uncertain. V was cut by 7 bases and J by 7 bases, with 14 bases left in between. The germline V gene has CDR1 SGHTA and CDR2 FQGTGA. CDR3 length equals 13 residues. In nucleotides, the CDR3 is TGTGCCAGCAAAGAGGACGGTCGAAATGAGCAGTTCTTC. This translates into CASKEDGRNEQFF.

The chain uses TRBV27 and TRBJ2-3, with TRBD2 identical over 9 bases. The trim removed 4 bases at V and 13 bases at J, leaving 9 bases unmatched. The CDR3 contains 13 residues. Germline V CDR1 and CDR2: MNHEY, SMNVEV (reference sequence). CDR3 in amino acids: CASSSRTSEVEYF. The CDR3 region has the DNA TGTGCCAGCAGTTCCCGGACTAGCGAGGTGGAGTATTTT.

This chain connects TRBV19 to TRBJ1-5, with a possible D match to TRBD1 (6 bases). This CDR3 contains 14 residues. V was cut by 1 base and J by 4 bases, with 8 bases left in between. Germline V gives CDR1 LNHDA, CDR2 SQIVND (reference sequence). For the CDR3, the DNA is TGTGCCAGTAGTATAGGAACAGGGAATCAGCCCCAGCATTTT. It is translated as CASSIGTGNQPQHF. The full variable domain, its missing parts supplied by reference TRBV19 and TRBJ1-5, is DGGITQSPKYLFRKEGQNVTLSCEQNLNHDAMYWYRQDPGQGLRLIYYSQIVNDFQKGDIAEGYSVSREKKESFPLTVTSAQKNPTAFYLCASSIGTGNQPQHFGDGTRLSIL.

For the CDR3, the DNA is TGCGCCAGCAGCTTGACTGCGGGGCAAGAGACCCAGTACTTC. This gives the protein CASSLTAGQETQYF. The rearrangement joins TRBV5-1 to TRBJ2-5; possible D gene TRBD2, 6 bases. The V gene lost 1 base and the J gene lost 2 bases, with 9 bases spanning the gap. There are 14 residues in the CDR3. The V gene's germline CDR1 is SGHRS and CDR2 YFSETQ.

This clone was observed once. V is TRBV28 and J is TRBJ2-1; 14 bases fit TRBD2. The CDR3 is 17 residues long. Germline CDR1 reads MDHEN; CDR2 reads SYDVKM. J was trimmed by 2 bases and V by 4 bases; bases with no gene match: 4. The CDR3 region has the DNA TGTGCCAGCAGTTCGGGACTAGCGGGAGAAACCTACAATGAGCAGTTCTTC. Its protein is CASSSGLAGETYNEQFF.

The J gene is TRBJ2-7, the V gene TRBV4-1, with D tentatively TRBD1 (5 bases). V lost 5 bases, J lost 3 bases, and 5 bases lay in between. From germline, CDR1 is MGHRA and CDR2 YSYEKL. The CDR3 has 11 amino acids. The CDR3 DNA sequence: TGCGCCAGCAGCACAGGCTACGAGCAGTACTTC. It yields the protein CASSTGYEQYF.

As regards this clone: Other DNA sequences in the same sample also yield this CDR3. This rearrangement joins TRBV7-9 to TRBJ2-1; TRBD2 matches 8 bases. CDR3 size: 15 residues. Germline assignment: CDR1 SEHNR and CDR2 FQNEAQ (reference sequence). With 2 bases clipped from V and 2 bases from J, the junction kept 2 bases outside the gene matches. CDR3 sequence reads: CASSLLAGPYNEQFF. The CDR3 DNA follows: TGTGCCAGCAGCTTACTAGCGGGTCCCTACAATGAGCAGTTCTTC.

This sequence joins TRBV6-6 and TRBJ2-7, with D hard to call. The CDR3 is made up of 13 amino acids. The germline CDR1 and CDR2 sequences are MNHNY and SVGAGI (reference sequence). Trimming left V 6 bases short and J 2 bases short, with 11 bases between. In DNA form, the CDR3 reads TGTGCCAGCAGACTGACCCTTACCTACGAGCAGTACTTC. Translation: CASRLTLTYEQYF.